Listed here are 2 T cell receptor beta chains from one sample, sequenced in a study of CD8 T cells in Susac syndrome. A quantity of about 0.5 to 1 ug RNA underwent reverse transcription using random hexamers. MiXCR, run by TCRdb on the immunoSEQ multiplex PCR reads, gives a single entry per CDR3 protein. This table has about 160,000 distinct CDR3 sequences, 93% appearing once. The sample was CD4+ T cells from PBMCs. The receptors here all came from a human donor in good health.

CDR3 DNA sequence: TGTGCCAGCAGTTGGGGGGAGCCAGCGGGGGGGACCGAGCAGTACTTC. Its translation: CASSWGEPAGGTEQYF. This sequence joins TRBV6-5 and TRBJ2-7, with 10 bases lining up with TRBD2. The CDR3 contains 16 residues. Germline CDR1 MNHEY, CDR2 SVGAGI. The V segment lost 4 bases and the J segment 6 bases; nucleotides outside the gene matches: 12.

The chain carries TRBV9 and TRBJ1-3, with D uncertain. This CDR3 has 16 residues. Between the trimmed V and J ends, which lost 3 bases and 0 bases, there was a span of 13 bases. Germline V CDR1 and CDR2: SGDLS, YYNGEE. DNA of the CDR3: TGTGCCAGCAGCGCTGGAGGTACCCGCTCTGGAAACACCATATATTTT. This codes for CASSAGGTRSGNTIYF.